These 8 T cell receptor beta chains share one sample of origin, sequenced in a study of blood T cells in healthy people across ages. Combining a sample-barcoded 5' primer with a J-beta primer mix, a second PCR ran for about 7 to 11 cycles. Each CDR3 protein gets one entry after TCRdb re-called the 5' RACE reads with MiXCR. The sample includes about 830,000 distinct CDR3 sequences, 58% of them seen just once. Source material: blood. These receptors were taken from a man between 25 and 39 years old in good health.

The V and J genes are TRBV6-2 or TRBV6-3 and TRBJ2-1, with D possibly TRBD2 on 6 matching bases. This CDR3 contains 15 residues. CDR1 and CDR2 from the germline V gene are MNHEY and SVGEGT. The V gene lost 5 bases and the J gene lost 3 bases, with 14 bases spanning the gap. The CDR3 loop reads CASSHLPGLYNEQFF. The CDR3 region has the DNA TGTGCCAGCAGTCACCTTCCGGGACTCTACAATGAGCAGTTCTTC.

In the case of this clonotype: Since a much larger clone is just one base distant, this may be a read error. V gene TRBV7-2 combines with J gene TRBJ2-7, with 8 positions matching TRBD2. This CDR3 has 15 residues. With 5 bases clipped from V and 5 bases from J, the junction kept 11 bases outside the gene matches. Germline-derived CDR1 and CDR2 are SGHTA and FQGNSA. The CDR3 region has the DNA TGTGCCAGCAGCAAAAGGACTAGCTGGACCCACGAGCAGTACTTC. Its translation: CASSKRTSWTHEQYF. The full variable domain, rest sourced from reference TRBV7-2 and TRBJ2-7, is GAGVSQSPSNKVTEKGKDVELRCDPISGHTALYWYRQSLGQGLEFLIYFQGNSAPDKSGLPSDRFSAERTGGSVSTLTIQRTQQEDSAVYLCASSKRTSWTHEQYFGPGTRLTVT.

The chain has TRBV3-1 and TRBJ1-2; D unclear. The CDR3 loop spans 12 amino acids. Germline-derived CDR1 and CDR2 are LGHDT and YNNKEL (reference sequence). V gave up 2 bases and J gave up 3 bases, with 4 bases separating them. CDR3 sequence reads: CASSQFYYGYTF. DNA for the CDR3: TGTGCCAGCAGCCAATTTTACTATGGCTACACCTTC.

This sequence joins TRBV4-2 and TRBJ2-1; 13 bases are a match to TRBD2. With V trimmed by 0 bases and J by 6 bases, 5 bases remained unmatched. There are 17 residues in the CDR3. Germline V CDR1 and CDR2: LGHNA, YNFKEQ. The chain's CDR3 is CASSQDPGTSGANEQFF. Here the CDR3 DNA reads TGTGCCAGCAGCCAAGATCCCGGGACTAGCGGGGCCAATGAGCAGTTCTTC.

V gene TRBV20-1 combines with J gene TRBJ2-7, with D tentatively TRBD2 (5 bases). V shed 5 bases and J shed 3 bases, with 17 bases lying between them. The length of the CDR3 is 14 residues. The germline CDR1 and CDR2 sequences are DFQATT and SNEGSKA (reference sequence). CDR3 sequence: CSAFSRGLFYEQYF. The CDR3 DNA follows: TGCAGTGCTTTTTCCCGCGGGCTATTCTACGAGCAGTACTTC.

The chain couples TRBV28 to TRBJ2-7; the match to TRBD2 covers 8 bases. This CDR3 is 14 amino acids long. Germline assignment: CDR1 MDHEN and CDR2 SYDVKM. Trimming cost V 3 bases and J 5 bases; bases outside gene matches: 6. In DNA form, the CDR3 reads TGTGCCAGCAGTTTTCCCGGGACTAGAGACGAGCAGTACTTC. Translating gives CASSFPGTRDEQYF.

This chain links TRBV12-3 or TRBV12-4 with TRBJ2-1; 9 bases are a match to TRBD2. Trimming cost V 5 bases and J 6 bases; bases outside gene matches: 8. The CDR3 length is 15 residues. DNA of the CDR3: TGTGCCAGCAGTCCCCCCTCTAGCGGGGTCAATGAGCAGTTCTTC. Protein: CASSPPSSGVNEQFF.

V usage is TRBV20-1 and J usage is TRBJ1-5; 9 nucleotides agree with TRBD1. This CDR3 contains 15 residues. The J segment lost 5 bases and the V segment lost 6 bases, leaving 11 bases of the junction unmatched. The germline CDR1 and CDR2 sequences are DFQATT and SNEGSKA (reference sequence). Written as DNA, the CDR3 is TGCAGTGCCCCTAAGCTCCGGGACAGGGATCAGCCCCAGCATTTT. This encodes CSAPKLRDRDQPQHF.